The T cell receptor (beta chain) under discussion was sequenced for a study of T cells after yellow fever vaccination. General study results and limits: Researchers cautioned that FACS-sorted repertoires could harbor abundant clonotypes contaminating from the bulk population.

On this clonotype itself: What it binds is not known.

The germline V and J ends were trimmed by 0 bases and 4 bases, with 16 bases remaining between them. The CDR3 spans 16 residues. Germline V lookup: CDR1 SGHDT, CDR2 YYEEEE. TCRdb used MiXCR to reprocess the 5' RACE reads, holding one entry per CDR3 protein. The sample has about 370,000 distinct CDR3 sequences, around 10% seen once. This chain uses TRBV5-6 with TRBJ1-1; a possible D gene is TRBD1 (5 bases). This clonotype was obtained from a man in his late teens or twenties who received the YFV17D yellow fever vaccine. The material was PBMCs, obtained on the day of the first yellow fever vaccination. CDR3 region: CASSLGQGGLRTEAFF. The CDR3 nucleotides are TGTGCCAGCAGCTTGGGGCAGGGCGGGTTGCGCACTGAAGCTTTCTTT.